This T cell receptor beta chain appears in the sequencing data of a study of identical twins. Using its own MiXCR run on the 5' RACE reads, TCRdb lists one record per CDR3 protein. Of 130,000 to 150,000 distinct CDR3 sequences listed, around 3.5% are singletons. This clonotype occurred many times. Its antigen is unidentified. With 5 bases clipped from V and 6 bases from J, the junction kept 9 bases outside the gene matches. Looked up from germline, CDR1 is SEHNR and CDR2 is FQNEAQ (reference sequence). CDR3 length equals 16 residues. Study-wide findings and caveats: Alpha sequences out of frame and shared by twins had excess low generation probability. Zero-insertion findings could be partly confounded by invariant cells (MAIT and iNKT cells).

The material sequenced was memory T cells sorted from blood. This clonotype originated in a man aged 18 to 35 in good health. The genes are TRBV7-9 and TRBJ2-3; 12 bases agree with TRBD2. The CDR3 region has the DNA TGTGCCAGCAGCCCGACGAGAACTAGCGGGAGGGATACGCAGTATTTT. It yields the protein CASSPTRTSGRDTQYF.